The 17 T cell receptor beta chains given below trace back to one sample, sequenced in a study of cytomegalovirus exposure and HLA in healthy donors. Assay: immunoSEQ multiplex PCR; the TCRdb copy retains only in-frame clones and omits some. The top ten hold roughly a tenth of the sample, which has about 160,000 clones, approximately 84% seen once. Source material: PBMCs. Receptors were obtained from a man aged 25-45 years in good health and CMV-seropositive.

This clone was counted only a few times. The V gene is TRBV6-4, the J gene TRBJ1-6; D call uncertain. Germline values: CDR1 MRHNA, CDR2 SNTAGT. The CDR3 runs 13 residues. Between the trimmed V and J ends, which lost 5 bases and 8 bases, there was a span of 10 bases. CDR3 in DNA: TGTGCCAGCAGTAGGGAGGACCATTCACCCCTCCACTTT. Residues: CASSREDHSPLHF.

The J gene is TRBJ1-1, the V gene TRBV9; 7 bases line up with TRBD1. CDR3 length equals 13 residues. CDR1 is SGDLS and CDR2 is YYNGEE in the germline V gene. Losses at the gene ends were 3 bases for V and 3 bases for J; bases not matched to a gene: 2. CDR3 in amino acids: CASSATGYTEAFF. DNA of the CDR3: TGTGCCAGCAGCGCGACAGGGTACACTGAAGCTTTCTTT.

The genes are TRBV7-3 and TRBJ2-7, with D perhaps TRBD2 (6 bases). V shed 4 bases and J shed 6 bases, with 16 bases lying between them. Germline V CDR1 and CDR2: SGHTA, FQGTGA. This CDR3 has 14 residues. The CDR3 DNA follows: TGTGCCAGCAGCTCCTCGTGGGGGGTTGGCGAGCAGTACTTC. Translating it yields CASSSSWGVGEQYF.

The chain joins TRBV7-9 to TRBJ2-1, with 7 bases fitting TRBD2. CDR3 length: 14 amino acids. The germline V gene encodes CDR1 SEHNR and CDR2 FQNEAQ (reference sequence). Trimming took 6 bases from V and 7 from J; bases not matched to a gene: 9. The chain's CDR3 is CASSPPREGNEQFF. CDR3 DNA sequence: TGTGCCAGCAGTCCCCCCAGGGAGGGGAATGAGCAGTTCTTC.

This chain uses TRBV5-1 with TRBJ2-3; 13 bases map to TRBD2. The germline V gene has CDR1 SGHRS and CDR2 YFSETQ. This CDR3 is built from 20 residues. Germline trimming cut 3 bases from V and 2 bases from J; bases unmatched to any gene: 15. The CDR3, as DNA: TGCGCCAGCAGCTCCGACCCGACTAGCGGGGGGCATAGTTACACAGATACGCAGTATTTT. It translates to CASSSDPTSGGHSYTDTQYF.

This clone was recorded a few times. This sequence joins TRBV5-1 and TRBJ2-5; a weak D match, TRBD2 (5 bases). The germline V gene encodes CDR1 SGHRS and CDR2 YFSETQ. This CDR3 comprises 12 residues. V shed 4 bases and J shed 5 bases, with 9 bases lying between them. CDR3 residues: CASSPGSETQYF. The CDR3 DNA reads as TGCGCCAGCAGCCCGGGGTCGGAGACCCAGTACTTC. The variable domain in full, with the rest retrieved from reference TRBV5-1 and TRBJ2-5, is KAGVTQTPRYLIKTRGQQVTLSCSPISGHRSVSWYQQTPGQGLQFLFEYFSETQRNKGNFPGRFSGRQFSNSRSEMNVSTLELGDSALYLCASSPGSETQYFGPGTRLLVL.

This clone is medium-sized within its sample. The J gene is TRBJ2-3, the V gene TRBV6-4; D is perhaps TRBD2 (7 bases). Trimming stripped 0 bases from V and 0 bases from J, with 10 bases between. The CDR3 totals 16 residues. Germline lookup yields CDR1 MRHNA and CDR2 SNTAGT. The CDR3 DNA follows: TGTGCCAGCAGTGACTCGGGGGGGGCTAGCACAGATACGCAGTATTTT. Protein: CASSDSGGASTDTQYF.

The rearrangement links TRBV27 to TRBJ2-7; no clear D. Per the germline V gene, CDR1 is MNHEY and CDR2 is SMNVEV (reference sequence). The CDR3 is 13 amino acids. The V and J ends lost 8 bases and 3 bases respectively, with 14 bases between them. The CDR3 here is CASRRQNFYEQYF. DNA for the CDR3: TGTGCCAGCCGGCGGCAGAACTTCTACGAGCAGTACTTC.

The rearrangement links TRBV5-6 to TRBJ2-3; D is possibly TRBD1 (6 bases). The CDR3 sequence is 11 residues long. V lost 7 bases to trimming and J lost 11 bases, with 14 bases between them. The V gene's germline CDR1 is SGHDT and CDR2 YYEEEE. This CDR3 reads CASFLGGRQYF. The CDR3 DNA is TGTGCCAGCTTCCTAGGGGGTAGGCAGTATTTT.

The rearrangement links TRBV18 to TRBJ2-5; D not resolved. Germline loops: CDR1 KGHSH, CDR2 LQKENI. Trimming took off 2 bases at V and 5 bases at J, with 9 bases between the two ends. The length of the CDR3 is 13 residues. CDR3 loop: CASSPASPETQYF. CDR3 in DNA: TGTGCCAGCTCACCAGCGTCACCGGAGACCCAGTACTTC.

The J gene is TRBJ1-1, the V gene TRBV5-8, with D possibly being TRBD1 (6 bases). This CDR3 has 17 residues. V was shortened by 3 bases and J by 1 base, with 19 bases between the two germline ends. Germline V gene lookup returns CDR1 SGHTS and CDR2 YDEGEE. The CDR3 coding sequence is TGTGCCAGCAGCTCGGGGGGCCCCTACCCTCAGAACACTGAAGCTTTCTTT. Translation gives CASSSGGPYPQNTEAFF.

V is TRBV6-1 and J is TRBJ1-2; maybe TRBD1 (5 bases). The germline V gene encodes CDR1 MNHNS and CDR2 SASEGT. V lost 0 bases to trimming and J lost 11 bases, with 13 bases between them. The CDR3 consists of 13 residues. The CDR3 loop reads CASSEARGRWYTF. The CDR3 DNA is TGTGCCAGCAGTGAAGCGCGGGGACGATGGTACACCTTC.

This chain uses TRBV2 with TRBJ1-5, with 7 bases identical to TRBD1. The CDR3 loop spans 13 amino acids. Germline V CDR1 and CDR2: SNHLY, FYNNEI. Trimming at V came to 8 bases and at J to 7 bases, leaving 8 bases not matched to a gene. In DNA, the CDR3 is TGTGCCAGCGAAAAGGGGGCAAGGCAGCCCCAGCATTTT. The encoded protein is CASEKGARQPQHF.

This clone has only a few counts. Within the sample, other DNA sequences also encode this same CDR3. The CDR3 loop is CAWSYSNQPQHF. Here the CDR3 DNA reads TGTGCCTGGAGTTACAGTAATCAGCCCCAGCATTTT. This chain uses TRBV30 with TRBJ1-5, with D unclear. V was pared by 2 bases and J by 4 bases, with 6 bases between. Germline V lookup: CDR1 GTSNPN, CDR2 SVGIG (reference sequence). The CDR3 has 12 amino acids.

The chain joins TRBV27 to TRBJ2-2, with a possible D match to TRBD2 (5 bases). Germline loops: CDR1 MNHEY, CDR2 SMNVEV (reference sequence). CDR3 length equals 15 residues. V was shortened by 3 bases and J by 4 bases, with 12 bases between the two germline ends. The CDR3 region is CASSFEQRITGELFF. CDR3 DNA sequence: TGTGCCAGCAGTTTCGAGCAGCGGATCACCGGGGAGCTGTTTTTT.

The J gene is TRBJ1-1, the V gene TRBV29-1; TRBD1 matches 9 bases. CDR1 and CDR2 from the germline V gene are SQVTM and ANQGSEA. V lost 8 bases, J lost 4 bases, and 11 bases stayed unmatched. The CDR3 totals 14 residues. CDR3 in DNA: TGCAGCATCGACCGGGACAGGGATTCCACTGAAGCTTTCTTT. It translates to CSIDRDRDSTEAFF. The complete variable domain, with remaining parts taken from reference TRBV29-1 and TRBJ1-1, reads SAVISQKPSRDICQRGTSLTIQCQVDSQVTMMFWYRQQPGQSLTLIATANQGSEATYESGFVIDKFPISRPNLTFSTLTVSNMSPEDSSIYLCSIDRDRDSTEAFFGQGTRLTVV.

With respect to this clone: At one end the junction does not follow the germline gene, possibly because of a read error. The chain links TRBV15 to TRBJ2-5, with D possibly being TRBD1 (6 bases). Germline V gene data show CDR1 as LNHNV and CDR2 as YYDKDF (reference sequence). The CDR3 length is 15 residues. The CDR3, as DNA: TGTGCCACCAGCAGAGATGGGGGCCCCCAAGAGGCCCAGTACTTC. Amino acids: CATSRDGGPQEAQYF. The full variable domain, in which reference TRBV15 and TRBJ2-5 provide the parts outside the CDR3, is DAMVIQNPRYQVTQFGKPVTLSCSQTLNHNVMYWYQQKSSQAPKLLFHYYDKDFNNEADTPDNFQSRRPNTSFCFLDIRSPGLGDTAMYLCATSRDGGPQEAQYFGPGTRLLVL.